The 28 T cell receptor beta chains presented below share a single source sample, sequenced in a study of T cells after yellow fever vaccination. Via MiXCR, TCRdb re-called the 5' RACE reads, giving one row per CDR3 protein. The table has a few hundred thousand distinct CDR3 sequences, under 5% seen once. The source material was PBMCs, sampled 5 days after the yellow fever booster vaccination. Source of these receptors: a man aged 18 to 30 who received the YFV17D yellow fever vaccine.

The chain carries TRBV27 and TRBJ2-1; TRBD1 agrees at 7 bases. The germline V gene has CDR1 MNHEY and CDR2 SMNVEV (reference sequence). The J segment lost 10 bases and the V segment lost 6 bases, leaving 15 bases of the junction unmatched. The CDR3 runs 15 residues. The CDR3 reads CASSPQGLSLREQFF. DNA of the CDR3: TGTGCCAGCAGCCCACAGGGGCTTAGCTTACGCGAGCAGTTCTTC.

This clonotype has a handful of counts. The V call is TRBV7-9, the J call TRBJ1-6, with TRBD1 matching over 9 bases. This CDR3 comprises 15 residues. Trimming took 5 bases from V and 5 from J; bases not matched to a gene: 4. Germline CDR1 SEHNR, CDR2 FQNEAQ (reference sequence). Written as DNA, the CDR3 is TGTGCCAGCAGCCCGGGGACAGGGCATAATTCACCCCTCCACTTT. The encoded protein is CASSPGTGHNSPLHF.

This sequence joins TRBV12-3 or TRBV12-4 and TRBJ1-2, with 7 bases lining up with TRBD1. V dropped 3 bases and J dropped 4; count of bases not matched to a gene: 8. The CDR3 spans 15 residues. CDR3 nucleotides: TGTGCCAGCAGTTTTGGGGGACAGTTACCCTATGGCTACACCTTC. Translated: CASSFGGQLPYGYTF.

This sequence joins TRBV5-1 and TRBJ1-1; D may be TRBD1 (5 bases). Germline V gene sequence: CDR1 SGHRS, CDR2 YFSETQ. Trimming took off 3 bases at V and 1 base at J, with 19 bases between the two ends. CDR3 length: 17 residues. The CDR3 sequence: CASSSSGRAGGNTEAFF. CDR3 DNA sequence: TGCGCCAGCAGCTCGTCAGGCAGGGCTGGCGGGAACACTGAAGCTTTCTTT.

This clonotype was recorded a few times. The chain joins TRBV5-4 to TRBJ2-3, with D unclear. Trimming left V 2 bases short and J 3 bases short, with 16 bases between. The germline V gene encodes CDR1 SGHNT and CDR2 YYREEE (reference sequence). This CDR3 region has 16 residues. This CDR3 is CASSLVPGGGTDTQYF. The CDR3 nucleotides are TGTGCCAGCAGCTTAGTTCCTGGTGGCGGAACAGATACGCAGTATTTT.

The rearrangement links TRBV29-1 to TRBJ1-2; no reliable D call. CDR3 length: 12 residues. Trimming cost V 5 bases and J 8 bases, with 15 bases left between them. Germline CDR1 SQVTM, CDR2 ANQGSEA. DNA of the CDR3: TGCAGCGTTCCTCTTTCGGAAGGCGGCTACACCTTC. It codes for CSVPLSEGGYTF.

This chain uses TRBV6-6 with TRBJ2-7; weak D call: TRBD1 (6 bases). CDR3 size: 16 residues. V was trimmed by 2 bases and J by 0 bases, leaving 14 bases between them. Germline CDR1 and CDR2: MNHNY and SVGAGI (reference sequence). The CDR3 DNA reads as TGTGCCAGCAGTTACCCGGACAGAGGGTCCTCCTACGAGCAGTACTTC. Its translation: CASSYPDRGSSYEQYF.

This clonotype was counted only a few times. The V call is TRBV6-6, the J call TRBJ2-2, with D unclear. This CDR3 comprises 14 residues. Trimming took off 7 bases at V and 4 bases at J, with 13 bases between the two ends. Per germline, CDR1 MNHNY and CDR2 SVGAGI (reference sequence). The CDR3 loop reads CASTSPYFTGELFF. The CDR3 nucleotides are TGTGCCAGCACTTCCCCATATTTCACCGGGGAGCTGTTTTTT.

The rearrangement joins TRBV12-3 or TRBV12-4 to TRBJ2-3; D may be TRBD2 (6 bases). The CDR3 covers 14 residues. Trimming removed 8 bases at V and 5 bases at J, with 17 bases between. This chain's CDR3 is CASRDGSRLDTQYF. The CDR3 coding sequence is TGTGCCAGCCGCGACGGGAGTCGGTTAGATACGCAGTATTTT.

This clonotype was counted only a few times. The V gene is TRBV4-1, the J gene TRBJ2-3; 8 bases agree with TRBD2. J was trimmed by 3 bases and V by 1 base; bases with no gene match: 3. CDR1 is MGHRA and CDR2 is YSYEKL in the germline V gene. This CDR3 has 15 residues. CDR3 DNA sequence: TGCGCCAGCAGCCAAGCGGGGGGGCTGACAGATACGCAGTATTTT. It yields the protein CASSQAGGLTDTQYF.

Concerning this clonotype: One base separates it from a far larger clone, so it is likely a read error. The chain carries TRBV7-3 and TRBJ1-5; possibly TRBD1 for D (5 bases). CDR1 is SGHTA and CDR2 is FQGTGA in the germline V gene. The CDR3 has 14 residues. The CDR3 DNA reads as TGTGCCAGCAGCCCTACCGGGGGGAATCAGCCCCAGAATTTT. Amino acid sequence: CASSPTGGNQPQNF.

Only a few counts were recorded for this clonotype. CDR3 sequence: CASRPGTGKGGYTF. The CDR3 nucleotides are TGTGCCAGCAGGCCCGGGACAGGGAAGGGCGGCTACACCTTC. This rearrangement joins TRBV2 to TRBJ1-2, with 9 bases lining up with TRBD1. This CDR3 spans 14 amino acids. The junction had 10 bases not matched to a gene; V was cut back by 6 bases and J by 8 bases. Germline values: CDR1 SNHLY, CDR2 FYNNEI.

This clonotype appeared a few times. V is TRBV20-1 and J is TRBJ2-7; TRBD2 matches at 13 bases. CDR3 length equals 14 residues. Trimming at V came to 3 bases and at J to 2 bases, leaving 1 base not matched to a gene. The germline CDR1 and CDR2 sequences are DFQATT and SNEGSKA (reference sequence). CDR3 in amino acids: CSASGTSGAYEQYF. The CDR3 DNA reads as TGCAGTGCTAGTGGGACTAGCGGGGCCTACGAGCAGTACTTC.

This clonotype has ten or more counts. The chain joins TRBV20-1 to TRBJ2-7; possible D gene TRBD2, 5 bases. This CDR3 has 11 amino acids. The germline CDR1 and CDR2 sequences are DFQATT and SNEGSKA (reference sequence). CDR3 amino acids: CSATGGYEQYV. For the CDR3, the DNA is TGCAGCGCAACCGGAGGCTACGAGCAGTACGTC.

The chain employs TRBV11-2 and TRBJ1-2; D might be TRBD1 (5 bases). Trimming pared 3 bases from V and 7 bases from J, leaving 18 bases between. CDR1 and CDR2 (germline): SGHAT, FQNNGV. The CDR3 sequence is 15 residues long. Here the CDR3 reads CASSFGAEGKVGYTF. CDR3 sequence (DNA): TGTGCCAGCAGCTTCGGGGCGGAGGGCAAAGTTGGCTACACCTTC.

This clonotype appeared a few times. CDR3 in DNA: TGCGCCAGCAGCCTTGATAACAGGGAAAACTACGAGCAGTACTTC. It translates to CASSLDNRENYEQYF. The chain couples TRBV4-1 to TRBJ2-7; D may be TRBD1 (6 bases). The CDR3 extends over 15 amino acids. Looked up from germline, CDR1 is MGHRA and CDR2 is YSYEKL. With 4 bases removed from V and 3 bases from J, the gap between germline ends came to 16 bases.

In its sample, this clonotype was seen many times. Written as DNA, the CDR3 is TGCGCCAGCAGCTTGGTGGGCCTAAATGAAAAACTGTTTTTT. This sequence encodes CASSLVGLNEKLFF. The rearrangement joins TRBV5-1 to TRBJ1-4; D is unclear. The CDR3 is made up of 14 amino acids. Germline V gene data show CDR1 as SGHRS and CDR2 as YFSETQ. V gave up 0 bases and J gave up 5 bases, with 8 bases separating them.

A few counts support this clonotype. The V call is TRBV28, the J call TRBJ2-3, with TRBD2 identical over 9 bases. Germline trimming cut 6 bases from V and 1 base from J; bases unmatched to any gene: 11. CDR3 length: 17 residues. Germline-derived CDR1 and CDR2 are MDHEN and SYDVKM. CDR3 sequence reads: CASSIARGGPRTDTQYF. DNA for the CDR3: TGTGCCAGCAGCATTGCGCGGGGGGGCCCACGCACAGATACGCAGTATTTT.

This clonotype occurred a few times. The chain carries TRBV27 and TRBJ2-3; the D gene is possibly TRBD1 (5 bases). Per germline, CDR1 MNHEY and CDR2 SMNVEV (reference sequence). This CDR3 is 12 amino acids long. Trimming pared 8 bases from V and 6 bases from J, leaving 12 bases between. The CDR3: CASRRTFDTQYF. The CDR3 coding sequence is TGTGCCAGCCGGCGGACATTCGATACGCAGTATTTT.

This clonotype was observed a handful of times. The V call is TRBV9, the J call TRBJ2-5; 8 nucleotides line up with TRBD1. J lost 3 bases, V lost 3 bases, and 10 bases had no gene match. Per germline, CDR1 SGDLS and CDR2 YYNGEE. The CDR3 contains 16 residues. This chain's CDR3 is CASSAQEEQGEETQYF. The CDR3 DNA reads TGTGCCAGCAGCGCCCAGGAGGAACAGGGGGAAGAGACCCAGTACTTC. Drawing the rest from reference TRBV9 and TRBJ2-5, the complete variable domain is DSGVTQTPKHLITATGQRVTLRCSPRSGDLSVYWYQQSLDQGLQFLIQYYNGEERAKGNILERFSAQQFPDLHSELNLSSLELGDSALYFCASSAQEEQGEETQYFGPGTRLLVL.

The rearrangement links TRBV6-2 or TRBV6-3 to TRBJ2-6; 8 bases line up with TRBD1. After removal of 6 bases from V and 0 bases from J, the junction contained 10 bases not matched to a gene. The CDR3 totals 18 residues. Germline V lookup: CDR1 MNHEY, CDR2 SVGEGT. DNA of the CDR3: TGTGCCAGCAGCACCTACGGACAGGGAAGCTCTGGGGCCAACGTCCTGACTTTC. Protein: CASSTYGQGSSGANVLTF.

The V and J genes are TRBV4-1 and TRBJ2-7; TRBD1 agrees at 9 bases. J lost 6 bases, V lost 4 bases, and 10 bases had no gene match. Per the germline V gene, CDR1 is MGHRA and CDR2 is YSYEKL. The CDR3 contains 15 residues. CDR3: CASSLTVGTGSEQYF. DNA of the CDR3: TGCGCCAGCAGCCTAACTGTTGGGACAGGGTCCGAGCAGTACTTC.

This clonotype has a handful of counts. CDR3 DNA sequence: TGTGCCAGCAGCTTAGGGGGGGGAGCCAATCAGCCCCAGCATTTT. Its protein is CASSLGGGANQPQHF. J is TRBJ1-5 and V is TRBV7-9; D perhaps matches TRBD1 (5 bases). Trimming cost V 1 base and J 3 bases, with 10 bases left between them. Germline loops: CDR1 SEHNR, CDR2 FQNEAQ (reference sequence). The CDR3 is made up of 15 amino acids. Full variable domain (remainder filled in from reference TRBV7-9 and TRBJ1-5): DTGVSQNPRHKITKRGQNVTFRCDPISEHNRLYWYRQTLGQGPEFLTYFQNEAQLEKSRLLSDRFSAERPKGSFSTLEIQRTEQGDSAMYLCASSLGGGANQPQHFGDGTRLSIL.

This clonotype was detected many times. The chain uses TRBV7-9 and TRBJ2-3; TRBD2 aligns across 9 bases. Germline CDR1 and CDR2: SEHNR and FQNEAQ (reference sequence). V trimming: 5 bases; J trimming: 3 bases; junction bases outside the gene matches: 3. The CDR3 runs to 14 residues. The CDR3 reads CASSAGGHTDTQYF. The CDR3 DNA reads TGTGCCAGCAGCGCGGGGGGGCATACAGATACGCAGTATTTT.

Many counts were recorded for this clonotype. Written as DNA, the CDR3 is TGTGCCAGCTCACCCGAACGCGGTGGCTACACCTTC. This translates into CASSPERGGYTF. The chain employs TRBV18 and TRBJ1-2, with D unclear. CDR1 and CDR2 (germline): KGHSH, LQKENI. CDR3 length: 12 amino acids. Trimming shortened V by 3 bases and J by 7 bases, and 9 bases separated the two germline ends.

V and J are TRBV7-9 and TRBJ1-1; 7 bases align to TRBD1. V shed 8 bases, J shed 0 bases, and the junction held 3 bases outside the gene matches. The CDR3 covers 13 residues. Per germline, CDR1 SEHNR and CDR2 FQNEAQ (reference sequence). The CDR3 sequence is CASEQGMNTEAFF. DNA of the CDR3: TGTGCCAGCGAACAGGGGATGAACACTGAAGCTTTCTTT.

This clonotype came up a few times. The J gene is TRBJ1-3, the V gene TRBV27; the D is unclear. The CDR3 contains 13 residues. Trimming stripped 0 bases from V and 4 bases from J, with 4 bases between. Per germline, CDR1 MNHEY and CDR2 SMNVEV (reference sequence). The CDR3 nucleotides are TGTGCCAGCAGTTTATCCAGGGGAAACACCATATATTTT. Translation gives CASSLSRGNTIYF.

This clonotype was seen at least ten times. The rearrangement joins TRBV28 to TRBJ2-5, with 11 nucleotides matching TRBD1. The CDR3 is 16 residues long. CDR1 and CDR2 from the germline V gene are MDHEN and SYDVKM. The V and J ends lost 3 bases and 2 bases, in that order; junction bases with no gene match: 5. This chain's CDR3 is CASSLGQGVGQETQYF. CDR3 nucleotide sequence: TGTGCCAGCAGTTTGGGACAGGGGGTCGGGCAAGAGACCCAGTACTTC.